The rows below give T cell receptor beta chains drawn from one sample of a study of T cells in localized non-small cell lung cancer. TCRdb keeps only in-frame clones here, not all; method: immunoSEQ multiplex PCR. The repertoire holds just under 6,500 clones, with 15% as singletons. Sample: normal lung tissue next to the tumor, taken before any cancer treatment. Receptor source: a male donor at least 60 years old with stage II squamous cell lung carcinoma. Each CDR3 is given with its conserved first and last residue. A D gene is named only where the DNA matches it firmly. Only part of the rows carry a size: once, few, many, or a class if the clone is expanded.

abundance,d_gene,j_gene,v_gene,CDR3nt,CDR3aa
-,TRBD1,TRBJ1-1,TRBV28,TGTGCCAGCAGTTCCCCTGGACAGGGAAACATGAACACTGAAGCTTTCTTT,CASSSPGQGNMNTEAFF
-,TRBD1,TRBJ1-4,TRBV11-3,TGTGCCAGCAGCTCACAGGGACAGGGGTATGAAAAACTGTTTTTT,CASSSQGQGYEKLFF
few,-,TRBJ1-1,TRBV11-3,TGTGCCAGCAGCTCCGGTAGGGAGGTGAACACTGAAGCTTTCTTT,CASSSGREVNTEAFF
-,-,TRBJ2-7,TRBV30,TGTGCCTGGAGTGTACTAGGTCACGAGCAGTACTTC,CAWSVLGHEQYF
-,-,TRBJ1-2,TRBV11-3,TGTGCCAGCAGCTTGGGTACAGGAGCTTATAGCTATGGCTACACCTTC,CASSLGTGAYSYGYTF
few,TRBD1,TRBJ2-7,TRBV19,TGTGCCAGTACTGTTGCGGGACAGGGGTCTTACGAGCAGTACTTC,CASTVAGQGSYEQYF
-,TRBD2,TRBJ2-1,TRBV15,TGTGCCACCAGCAGAGATCGCGGGAGTACCTACAATGAGCAGTTCTTC,CATSRDRGSTYNEQFF
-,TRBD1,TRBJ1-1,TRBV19,TGTGCCAGTAGTGCCTCAGGGGGCCTGAACACTGAAGCTTTCTTT,CASSASGGLNTEAFF
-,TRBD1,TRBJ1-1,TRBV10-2,TGCGCCAGCAGTTTCCCGGGACAGGGATGGACTGAAGCTTTCTTT,CASSFPGQGWTEAFF
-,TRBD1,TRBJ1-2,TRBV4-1,TGCGCCAGCAGCCCCTGGGACAGGGTAGAGTATGGCTACACCTTC,CASSPWDRVEYGYTF
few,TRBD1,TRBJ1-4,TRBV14,TGTGCCAGCAGCCAAACCCCGACAGGGCTGCGAGAAAAACTGTTTTTT,CASSQTPTGLREKLFF
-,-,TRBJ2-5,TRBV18,TGTGCCAGCTCCCAGGAAGTTGGATGGCAGACCCAGTACTTC,CASSQEVGWQTQYF
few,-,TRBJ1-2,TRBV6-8,TGTGCCAGCAGTTACTCTCAAACGGGGGTAATGGCCTTC,CASSYSQTGVMAF
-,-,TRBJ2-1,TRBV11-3,TGTGCCAGCAGCTTAGGGATACTGAGCTCCTACAATGAGCAGTTCTTC,CASSLGILSSYNEQFF
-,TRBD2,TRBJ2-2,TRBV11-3,TGTGCCAGCAGCAACGTGATGAGCGGGAGGTACACCGGGGAGCTGTTTTTT,CASSNVMSGRYTGELFF
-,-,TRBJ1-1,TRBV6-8,TGTGCCAGCAGTTACTCGATAAACAGGGAGAACACTGAAGCTTTCTTT,CASSYSINRENTEAFF